The sequence of this TCR beta chain was determined in a study of blood T cell repertoires in COVID-19. The wider study: Whether acute or convalescent, the COVID-19 samples came from the United States, Italy and Spain. The cDNA or gDNA used as material had been derived from T cells, B-cell-depleted T cells, or PBMCs.

V gave up 3 bases and J gave up 2 bases; unmatched junction bases: 4. The CDR3 spans 14 residues. The germline gives CDR1 MGHRA, CDR2 YSYEKL. Using immunoSEQ multiplex PCR, the repertoire was profiled, and TCRdb retains in-frame clones only, with some absent. The sample lists about 230,000 clones, roughly 80% occurring once. The material sequenced was peripheral blood. The chain is built from TRBV4-1 and TRBJ2-7; 7 bases line up with TRBD1. This sequence originates from a woman of 80 years or more with acute or convalescent COVID-19. The CDR3 sequence: CASSQGQPPYEQYF. The CDR3 coding sequence is TGCGCCAGCAGCCAGGGACAGCCCCCCTACGAGCAGTACTTC.